This T cell receptor (beta chain) was observed in a study of sequential checkpoint blockade in melanoma. Overall study: DNA from around 90 pretreatment tumor samples underwent TCRβ immunosequencing. Roughly 22 patients had tumor biopsies before treatment and at week 13.

Findings and limits, study-wide: Response in arm A was associated with pretreatment TIL clonality.

Regarding this clone: Its antigen is as yet unknown.

This table comes from immunoSEQ multiplex PCR, and its TCRdb copy is limited to in-frame clones, with some not included. The sample has fewer than 5,000 clones, just under 20% seen once. Indicated treatment: randomized to nivolumab then ipilimumab (arm A) or the reverse (arm B). No patient had prior DNA-damaging chemotherapy. This CDR3 contains 16 residues. Germline lookup yields CDR1 SGHNT and CDR2 YENEEA. V lost 3 bases and J lost 7; bases outside the gene matches: 10. The sequence came from a human donor with melanoma. J is TRBJ2-3 and V is TRBV11-3, with 10 bases fitting TRBD2. The specimen was tumor tissue (inferred from file names), collected from a patient given nivolumab and ipilimumab in sequence. The CDR3 coding sequence is TGTGCCAGCAGCTTGGGAGCGGGGGGGCCGACTTATACGCAGTATTTT. Translation: CASSLGAGGPTYTQYF.